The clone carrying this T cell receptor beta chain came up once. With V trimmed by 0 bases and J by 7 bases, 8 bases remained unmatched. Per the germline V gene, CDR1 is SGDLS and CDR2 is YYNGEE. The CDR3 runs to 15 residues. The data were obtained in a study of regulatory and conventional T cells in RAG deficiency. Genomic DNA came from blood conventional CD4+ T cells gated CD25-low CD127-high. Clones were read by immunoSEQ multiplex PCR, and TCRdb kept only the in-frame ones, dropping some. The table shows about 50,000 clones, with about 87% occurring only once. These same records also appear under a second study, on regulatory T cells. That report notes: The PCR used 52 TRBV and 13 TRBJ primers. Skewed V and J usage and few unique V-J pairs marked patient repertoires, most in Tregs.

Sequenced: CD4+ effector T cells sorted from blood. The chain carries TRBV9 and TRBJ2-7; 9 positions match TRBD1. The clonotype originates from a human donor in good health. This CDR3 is CASSVDGTGPREQYF. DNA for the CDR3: TGTGCCAGCAGCGTAGATGGGACAGGGCCACGGGAGCAGTACTTC.